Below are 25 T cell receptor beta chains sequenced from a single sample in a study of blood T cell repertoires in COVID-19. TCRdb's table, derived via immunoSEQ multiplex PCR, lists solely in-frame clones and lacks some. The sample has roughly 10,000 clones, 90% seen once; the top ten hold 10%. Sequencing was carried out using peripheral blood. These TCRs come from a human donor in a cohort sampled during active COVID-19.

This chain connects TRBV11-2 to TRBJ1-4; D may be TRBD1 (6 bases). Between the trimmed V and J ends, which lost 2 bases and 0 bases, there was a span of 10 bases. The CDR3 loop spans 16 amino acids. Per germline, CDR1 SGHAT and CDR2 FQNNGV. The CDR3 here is CASSLTWTATNEKLFF. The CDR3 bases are TGTGCCAGCAGCTTAACTTGGACAGCAACTAATGAAAAACTGTTTTTT. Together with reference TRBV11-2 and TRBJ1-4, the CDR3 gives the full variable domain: EAGVAQSPRYKIIEKRQSVAFWCNPISGHATLYWYQQILGQGPKLLIQFQNNGVVDDSQLPKDRFSAERLKGVDSTLKIQPAKLEDSAVYLCASSLTWTATNEKLFFGSGTQLSVL.

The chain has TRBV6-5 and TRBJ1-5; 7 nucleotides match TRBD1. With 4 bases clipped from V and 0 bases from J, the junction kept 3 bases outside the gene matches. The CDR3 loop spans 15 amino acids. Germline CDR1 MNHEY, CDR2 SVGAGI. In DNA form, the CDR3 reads TGTGCCAGCAGTTTCACAGGGGATAGCAATCAGCCCCAGCATTTT. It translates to CASSFTGDSNQPQHF.

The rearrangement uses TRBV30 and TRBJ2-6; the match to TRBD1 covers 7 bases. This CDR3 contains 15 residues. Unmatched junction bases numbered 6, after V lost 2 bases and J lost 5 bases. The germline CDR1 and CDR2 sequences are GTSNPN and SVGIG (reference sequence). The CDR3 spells CAWSPGGGWANVLTF. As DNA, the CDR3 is TGTGCCTGGAGTCCAGGGGGTGGGTGGGCCAACGTCCTGACTTTC.

The CDR3 here is CASSLPGSAETQYF. In nucleotides, the CDR3 is TGTGCCAGCAGCTTACCAGGGTCGGCAGAGACCCAGTACTTC. The rearrangement joins TRBV9 to TRBJ2-5; a weak D match, TRBD1 (5 bases). CDR3 length: 14 amino acids. V lost 4 bases and J 4 bases, leaving 14 bases between the germline ends. Germline loops: CDR1 SGDLS, CDR2 YYNGEE.

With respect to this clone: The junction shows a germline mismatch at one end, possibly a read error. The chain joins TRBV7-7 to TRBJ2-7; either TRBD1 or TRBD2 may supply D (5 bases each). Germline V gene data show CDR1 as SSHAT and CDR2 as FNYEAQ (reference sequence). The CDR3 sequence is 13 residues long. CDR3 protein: CASSLGETYEQYF. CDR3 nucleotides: TGTGCTAGCAGCTTAGGGGAGACCTACGAGCAGTACTTC.

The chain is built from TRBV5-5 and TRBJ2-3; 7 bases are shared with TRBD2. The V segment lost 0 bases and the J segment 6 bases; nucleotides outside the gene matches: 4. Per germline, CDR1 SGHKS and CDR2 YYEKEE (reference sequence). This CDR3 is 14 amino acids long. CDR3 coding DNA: TGTGCCAGCAGCTTGGCGCTAGCGGCGGATACGCAGTATTTT. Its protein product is CASSLALAADTQYF. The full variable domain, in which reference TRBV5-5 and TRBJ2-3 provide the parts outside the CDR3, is DAGVTQSPTHLIKTRGQQVTLRCSPISGHKSVSWYQQVLGQGPQFIFQYYEKEERGRGNFPDRFSARQFPNYSSELNVNALLLGDSALYLCASSLALAADTQYFGPGTRLTVL.

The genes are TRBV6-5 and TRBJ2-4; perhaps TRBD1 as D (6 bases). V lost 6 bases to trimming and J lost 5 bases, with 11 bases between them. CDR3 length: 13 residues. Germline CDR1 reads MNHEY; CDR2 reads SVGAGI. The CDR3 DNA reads TGTGCCAGCAGGTCAGGGGCCGAAAACATTCAGTACTTC. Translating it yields CASRSGAENIQYF.

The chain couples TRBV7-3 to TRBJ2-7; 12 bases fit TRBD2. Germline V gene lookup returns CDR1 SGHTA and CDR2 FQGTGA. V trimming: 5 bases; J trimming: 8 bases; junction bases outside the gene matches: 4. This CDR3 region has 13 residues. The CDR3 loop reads CASSPSGGAKQYF. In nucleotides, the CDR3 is TGTGCCAGCAGCCCTAGCGGGGGGGCGAAGCAGTACTTC.

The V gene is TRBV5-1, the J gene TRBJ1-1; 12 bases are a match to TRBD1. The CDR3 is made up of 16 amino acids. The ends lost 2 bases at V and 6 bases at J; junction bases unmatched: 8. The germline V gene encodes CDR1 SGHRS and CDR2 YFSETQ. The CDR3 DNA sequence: TGCGCCAGCAGCTTTTGGGGACAGGGGGCGATTGCTGAAGCTTTCTTT. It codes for CASSFWGQGAIAEAFF. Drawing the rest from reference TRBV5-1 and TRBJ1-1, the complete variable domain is KAGVTQTPRYLIKTRGQQVTLSCSPISGHRSVSWYQQTPGQGLQFLFEYFSETQRNKGNFPGRFSGRQFSNSRSEMNVSTLELGDSALYLCASSFWGQGAIAEAFFGQGTRLTVV.

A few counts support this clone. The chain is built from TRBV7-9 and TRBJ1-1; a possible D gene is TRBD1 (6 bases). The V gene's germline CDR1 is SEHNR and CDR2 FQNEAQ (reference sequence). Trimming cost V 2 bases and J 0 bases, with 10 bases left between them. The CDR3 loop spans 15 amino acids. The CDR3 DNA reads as TGTGCCAGCAGCTTAAGCGGGGGCATGAACACTGAAGCTTTCTTT. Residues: CASSLSGGMNTEAFF.

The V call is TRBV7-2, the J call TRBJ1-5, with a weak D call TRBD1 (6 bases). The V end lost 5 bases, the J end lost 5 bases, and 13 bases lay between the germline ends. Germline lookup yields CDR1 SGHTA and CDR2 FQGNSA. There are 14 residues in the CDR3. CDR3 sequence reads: CASSLVGGDQPQHF. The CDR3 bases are TGTGCCAGCAGCCTGGTAGGGGGAGATCAGCCCCAGCATTTT.

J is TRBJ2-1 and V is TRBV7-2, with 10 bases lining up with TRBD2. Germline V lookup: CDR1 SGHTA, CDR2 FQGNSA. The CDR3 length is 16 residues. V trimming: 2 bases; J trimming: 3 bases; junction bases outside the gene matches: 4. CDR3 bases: TGTGCCAGCAGCTTATTCGCTAGCGGGGGCTACAATGAGCAGTTCTTC. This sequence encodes CASSLFASGGYNEQFF.

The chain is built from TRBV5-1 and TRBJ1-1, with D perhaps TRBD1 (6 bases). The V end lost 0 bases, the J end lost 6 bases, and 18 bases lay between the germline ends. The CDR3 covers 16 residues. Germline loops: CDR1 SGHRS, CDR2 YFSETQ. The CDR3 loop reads CASSLDRASQRAEAFF. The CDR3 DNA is TGCGCCAGCAGCTTGGACAGGGCGTCCCAAAGGGCTGAAGCTTTCTTT.

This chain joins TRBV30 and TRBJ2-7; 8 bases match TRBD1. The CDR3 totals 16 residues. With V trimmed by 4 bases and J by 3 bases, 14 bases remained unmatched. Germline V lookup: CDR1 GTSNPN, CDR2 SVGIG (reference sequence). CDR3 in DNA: TGTGCCTGGAAGCAGCTAAGACAGGGGCGGTACTACGAGCAGTACTTC. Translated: CAWKQLRQGRYYEQYF.

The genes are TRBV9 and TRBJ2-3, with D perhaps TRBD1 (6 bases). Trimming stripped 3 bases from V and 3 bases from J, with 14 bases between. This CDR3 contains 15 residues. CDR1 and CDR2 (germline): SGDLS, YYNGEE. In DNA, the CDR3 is TGTGCCAGCAGCGCACAGGGTATGGGAACAGATACGCAGTATTTT. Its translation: CASSAQGMGTDTQYF.

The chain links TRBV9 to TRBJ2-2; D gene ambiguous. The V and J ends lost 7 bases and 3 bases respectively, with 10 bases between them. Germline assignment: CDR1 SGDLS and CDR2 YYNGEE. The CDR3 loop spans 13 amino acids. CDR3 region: CASRTLDTGELFF. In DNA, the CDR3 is TGTGCCAGCCGAACTTTGGACACCGGGGAGCTGTTTTTT.

The CDR3 here is CASSGTAGNTIYF. CDR3 bases: TGTGCCAGCAGCGGGACAGCTGGAAACACCATATATTTT. This chain connects TRBV2 to TRBJ1-3; 7 bases are a match to TRBD1. The germline V gene encodes CDR1 SNHLY and CDR2 FYNNEI. This CDR3 comprises 13 residues. V lost 6 bases, J lost 2 bases, and 1 base stayed unmatched.

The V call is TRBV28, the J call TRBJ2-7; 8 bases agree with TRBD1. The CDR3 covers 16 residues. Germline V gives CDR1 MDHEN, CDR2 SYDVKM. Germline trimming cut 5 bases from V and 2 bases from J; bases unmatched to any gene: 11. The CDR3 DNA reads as TGTGCCAGCAGTCCACCCCGGGACAGGTTTGCCTACGAGCAGTACTTC. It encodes CASSPPRDRFAYEQYF.

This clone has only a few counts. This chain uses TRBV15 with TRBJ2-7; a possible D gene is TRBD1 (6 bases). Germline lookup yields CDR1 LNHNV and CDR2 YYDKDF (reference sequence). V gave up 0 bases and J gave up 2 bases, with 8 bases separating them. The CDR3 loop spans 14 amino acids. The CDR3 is CATSRDRGTYEQYF. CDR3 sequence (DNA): TGTGCCACCAGCAGAGACAGGGGCACCTACGAGCAGTACTTC.

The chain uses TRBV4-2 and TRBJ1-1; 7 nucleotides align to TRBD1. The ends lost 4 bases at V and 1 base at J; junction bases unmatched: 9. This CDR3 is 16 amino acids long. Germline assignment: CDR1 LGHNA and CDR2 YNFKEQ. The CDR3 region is CASSPLAGQTNTEAFF. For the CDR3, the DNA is TGTGCCAGCAGCCCCTTGGCGGGACAGACGAACACTGAAGCTTTCTTT.

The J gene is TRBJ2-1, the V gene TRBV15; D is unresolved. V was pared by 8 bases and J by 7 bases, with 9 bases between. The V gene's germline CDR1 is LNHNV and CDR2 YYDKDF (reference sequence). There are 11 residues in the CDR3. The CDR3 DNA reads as TGTGCCACCTCTGGTGCGAATGAGCAGTTCTTC. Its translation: CATSGANEQFF.

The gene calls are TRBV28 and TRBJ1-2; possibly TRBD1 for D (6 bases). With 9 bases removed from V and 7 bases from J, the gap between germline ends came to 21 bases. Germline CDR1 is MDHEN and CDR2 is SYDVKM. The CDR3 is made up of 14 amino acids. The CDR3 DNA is TGTGCCAGTAAGTCGGGGGGCGAGGCTGTTGGCTACACCTTC. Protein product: CASKSGGEAVGYTF.

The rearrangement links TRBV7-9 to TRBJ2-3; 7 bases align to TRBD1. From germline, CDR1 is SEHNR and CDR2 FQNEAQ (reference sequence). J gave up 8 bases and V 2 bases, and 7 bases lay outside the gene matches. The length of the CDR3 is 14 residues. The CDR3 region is CASSLPKTGATQYF. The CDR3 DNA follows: TGTGCCAGCAGCTTACCCAAAACAGGGGCTACGCAGTATTTT.

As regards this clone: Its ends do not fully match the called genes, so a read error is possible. CDR3 bases: TGTGCCAGCACTAGAGGGGGGGGTCATAACCTATTTTTT. As protein: CASTRGGGHNLFF. The V gene is TRBV6-5, the J gene TRBJ1-3; TRBD1 is a possible D gene (6 bases). Germline lookup yields CDR1 MNHEY and CDR2 SVGAGI. CDR3 length: 13 residues.

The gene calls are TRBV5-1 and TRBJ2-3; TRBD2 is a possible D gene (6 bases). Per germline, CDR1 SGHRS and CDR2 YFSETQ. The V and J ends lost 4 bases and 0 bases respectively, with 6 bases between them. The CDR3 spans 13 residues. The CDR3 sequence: CASSGGSTDTQYF. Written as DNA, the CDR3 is TGCGCCAGCAGCGGGGGGAGCACAGATACGCAGTATTTT.